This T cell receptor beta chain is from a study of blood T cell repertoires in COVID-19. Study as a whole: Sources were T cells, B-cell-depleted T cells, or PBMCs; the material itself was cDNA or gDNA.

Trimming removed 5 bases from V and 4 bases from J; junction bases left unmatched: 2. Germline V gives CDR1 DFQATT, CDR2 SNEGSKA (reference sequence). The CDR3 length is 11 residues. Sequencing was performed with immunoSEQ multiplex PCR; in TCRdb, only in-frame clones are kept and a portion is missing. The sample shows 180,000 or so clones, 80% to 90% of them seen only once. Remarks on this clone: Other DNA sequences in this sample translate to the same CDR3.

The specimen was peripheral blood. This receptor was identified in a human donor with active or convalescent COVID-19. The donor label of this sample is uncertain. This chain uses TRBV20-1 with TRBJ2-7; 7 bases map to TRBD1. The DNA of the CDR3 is TGCAGTGCTCGGACAGGTTACGAGCAGTACTTC. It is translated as CSARTGYEQYF.